A selection of T cell receptor beta chains follows, all from one sample in a study of blood T cell repertoires in COVID-19. The protocol was immunoSEQ multiplex PCR, while the TCRdb copy is restricted to in-frame clones and leaves out a portion. This table holds 170,000 or so clones, about 90% found once. The sequenced material came from PBMCs or T cells enriched from blood (not recorded which). Receptor source: a woman in her forties or fifties who had recovered from COVID-19. Both conserved end residues are part of each CDR3. The order of the fields is J gene, D gene, V gene, clone size, CDR3 protein, CDR3 DNA. The D gene is left open where the match is weak. Clone size is shown for a subset of rows, as once, few, many or a class of expanded clone.

TRBJ1-2	.	TRBV12-3/TRBV12-4	.	CASIGGYTF	TGTGCCAGCATCGGTGGCTACACCTTC
TRBJ2-7	.	TRBV11-2	once	CASSDIPAGGTYEQYF	TGTGCCAGCAGCGATATTCCCGCCGGGGGTACCTACGAGCAGTACTTC
TRBJ1-2	.	TRBV6-5	.	CASSTIAGRADYYTF	TGTGCCAGCAGTACAATCGCCGGGAGAGCAGATTACTACACCTTC
TRBJ2-2	TRBD1	TRBV30	.	CAWTRTGQGTGELFF	TGTGCCTGGACCCGTACGGGACAGGGGACCGGGGAGCTGTTTTTT
TRBJ2-2	.	TRBV5-1	.	CASSLVLVGELFF	TGCGCCAGCAGCTTGGTGTTAGTCGGGGAGCTGTTTTTT
TRBJ1-2	.	TRBV28	.	CASISSVFGYTF	TGTGCCAGCATTTCATCAGTGTTTGGCTACACCTTC
TRBJ2-5	.	TRBV28	.	CASSRRAQETQYF	TGTGCCAGCAGTCGGAGGGCCCAAGAGACCCAGTACTTC
TRBJ1-1	.	TRBV12-3/TRBV12-4	.	CASSLALGRQAFF	TGTGCCAGCAGTTTAGCGCTTGGCAGGCAAGCTTTCTTT
TRBJ1-1	.	TRBV18	.	CASSPLGLVSEAFF	TGTGCCAGCTCACCACTGGGGCTGGTCTCTGAAGCTTTCTTT
TRBJ1-1	.	TRBV28	.	CASSLGGAVNTEAFF	TGTGCCAGCAGTTTGGGGGGGGCAGTGAACACTGAAGCTTTCTTT
TRBJ2-7	TRBD1	TRBV28	.	CASSSKKGQSYEQYF	TGTGCCAGCAGTTCGAAAAAGGGACAGTCCTACGAGCAGTACTTC
TRBJ1-5	.	TRBV11-2	.	CASSLKLDKPQHF	TGTGCCAGCAGCTTAAAATTAGACAAGCCCCAGCATTTT
TRBJ1-3	.	TRBV28	.	CASPPTRDRVSGNTIYF	TGTGCCAGCCCCCCCACCCGAGATAGAGTCTCTGGAAACACCATATATTTT
TRBJ1-1	.	TRBV19	.	CASGLGRTANTEAFF	TGTGCCAGTGGGCTGGGGAGGACGGCGAACACTGAAGCTTTCTTT
TRBJ1-2	TRBD1	TRBV18	.	CASSSGQGNYGYTF	TGTGCCAGCTCATCGGGACAGGGGAACTATGGCTACACCTTC